This TCR beta chain appears in the sequencing data of a study of siplizumab effects on memory and regulatory T cells. This CDR3 is built from 15 residues. The trim removed 2 bases at V and 4 bases at J, leaving 7 bases unmatched. The germline V gene has CDR1 SGHDT and CDR2 YYEEEE. Study-level points and caveats: Contribution to the alloresponse seemed major for naive T cells, which also seemed more diverse than memory cells. Sequences below about 10^-5 frequency were poorly captured. As a result, only a minor fraction of alloreactive clones mapped to unstimulated subsets.

This table comes from immunoSEQ multiplex PCR, and its TCRdb copy is limited to in-frame clones, with some not included. Seen here are 80,000 to 130,000 clones, 92% observed once, and the top ten hold roughly 0.78%. To note about this clone: Its specificity is not known.

Input material: Tregs sorted from blood. The V gene is TRBV5-6, the J gene TRBJ2-7, with 9 bases aligning to TRBD1. This clonotype was obtained from a human donor in good health. The CDR3, as DNA: TGTGCCAGCAGCTTAGGATTGGACAGGGGTTACGAGCAGTACTTC. It is translated as CASSLGLDRGYEQYF.